This T cell receptor beta chain was captured by sequencing in a study of siplizumab effects on memory and regulatory T cells. Each sample contributed about 10^5 TCR templates to the assay. The method was immunoSEQ multiplex PCR; TCRdb's version includes in-frame clones alone and lacks a portion of them. The table has approximately 110,000 clones, approximately 94% seen once. Concerning this clone itself: Its antigen is unknown.

Study results and caveats: Confirmatory evidence of suppressive function in proliferating siplizumab-culture Tregs was not obtained. Roughly 80-96% of proliferating clones (CD4+ or CD8+) could not be assigned a naive or memory phenotype. Versus about 26% in controls, the mappable alloreactive CD4+ clones averaged around 68% Treg-derived with siplizumab.

J was trimmed by 4 bases and V by 5 bases; bases with no gene match: 4. The CDR3 covers 13 residues. Germline V gene data show CDR1 as SGHVS and CDR2 as FQNEAQ. This chain uses TRBV7-8 with TRBJ2-7; TRBD2 matches at 8 bases. The receptor's source is a human donor in good health. Sequencing input: CD4+ T cells sorted from blood. CDR3 sequence: CASSPGGGYEQYF. The CDR3 nucleotides are TGTGCCAGCAGCCCCGGGGGGGGGTACGAGCAGTACTTC.